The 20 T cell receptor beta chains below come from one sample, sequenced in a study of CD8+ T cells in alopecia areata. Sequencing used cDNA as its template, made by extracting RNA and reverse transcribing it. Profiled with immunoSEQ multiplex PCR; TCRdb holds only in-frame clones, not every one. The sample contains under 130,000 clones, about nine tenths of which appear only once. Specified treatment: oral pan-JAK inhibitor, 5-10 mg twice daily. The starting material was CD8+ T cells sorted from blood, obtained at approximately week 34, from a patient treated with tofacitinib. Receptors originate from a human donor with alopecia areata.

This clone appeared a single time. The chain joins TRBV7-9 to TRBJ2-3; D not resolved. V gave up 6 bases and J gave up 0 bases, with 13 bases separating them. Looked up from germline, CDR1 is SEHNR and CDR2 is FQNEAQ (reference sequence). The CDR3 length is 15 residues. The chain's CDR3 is CASRPIDLSTDTQYF. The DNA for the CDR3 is TGTGCCAGCAGACCAATTGACCTTAGCACAGATACGCAGTATTTT.

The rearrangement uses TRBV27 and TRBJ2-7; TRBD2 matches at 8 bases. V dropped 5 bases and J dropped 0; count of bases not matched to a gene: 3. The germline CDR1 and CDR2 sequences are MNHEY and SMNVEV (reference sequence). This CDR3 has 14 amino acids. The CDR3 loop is CASSPSGPSYEQYF. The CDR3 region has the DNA TGTGCCAGCAGTCCTAGCGGGCCCTCCTACGAGCAGTACTTC.

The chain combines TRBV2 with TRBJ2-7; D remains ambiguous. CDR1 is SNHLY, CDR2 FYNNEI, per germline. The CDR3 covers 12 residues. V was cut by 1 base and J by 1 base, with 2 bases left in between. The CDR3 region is CASSEGSYEQYF. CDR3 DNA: TGTGCCAGCAGTGAAGGGTCCTACGAGCAGTACTTC.

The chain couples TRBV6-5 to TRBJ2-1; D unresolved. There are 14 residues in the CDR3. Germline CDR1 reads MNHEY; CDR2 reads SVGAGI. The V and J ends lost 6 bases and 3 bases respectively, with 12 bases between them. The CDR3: CASRIQRDYNEQFF. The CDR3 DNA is TGTGCCAGCAGGATCCAAAGGGACTACAATGAGCAGTTCTTC.

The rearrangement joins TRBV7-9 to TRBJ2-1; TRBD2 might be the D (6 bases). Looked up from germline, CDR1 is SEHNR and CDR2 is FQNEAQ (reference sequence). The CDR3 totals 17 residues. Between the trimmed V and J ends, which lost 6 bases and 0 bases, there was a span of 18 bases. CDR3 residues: CASSPPAGSRSYNEQFF. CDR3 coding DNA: TGTGCCAGCAGTCCCCCTGCGGGGAGTCGCTCCTACAATGAGCAGTTCTTC.

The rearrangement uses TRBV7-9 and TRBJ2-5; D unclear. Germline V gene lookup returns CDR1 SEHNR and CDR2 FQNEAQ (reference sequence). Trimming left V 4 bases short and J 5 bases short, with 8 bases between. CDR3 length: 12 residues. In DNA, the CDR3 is TGTGCCAGCAGCTCACCTCAGGAGACCCAGTACTTC. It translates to CASSSPQETQYF. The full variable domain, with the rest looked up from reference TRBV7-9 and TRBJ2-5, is DTGVSQNPRHKITKRGQNVTFRCDPISEHNRLYWYRQTLGQGPEFLTYFQNEAQLEKSRLLSDRFSAERPKGSFSTLEIQRTEQGDSAMYLCASSSPQETQYFGPGTRLLVL.

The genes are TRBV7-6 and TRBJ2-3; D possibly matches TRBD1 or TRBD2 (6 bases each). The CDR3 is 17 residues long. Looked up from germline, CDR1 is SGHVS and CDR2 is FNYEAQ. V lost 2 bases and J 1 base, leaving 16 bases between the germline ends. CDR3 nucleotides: TGTGCCAGCAGCTTATCCAGGGGAGGTTTCGGCACAGATACGCAGTATTTT. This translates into CASSLSRGGFGTDTQYF. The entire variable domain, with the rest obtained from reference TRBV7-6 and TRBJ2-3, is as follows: GAGVSQSPRYKVTKRGQDVALRCDPISGHVSLYWYRQALGQGPEFLTYFNYEAQQDKSGLPNDRFSAERPEGSISTLTIQRTEQRDSAMYRCASSLSRGGFGTDTQYFGPGTRLTVL.

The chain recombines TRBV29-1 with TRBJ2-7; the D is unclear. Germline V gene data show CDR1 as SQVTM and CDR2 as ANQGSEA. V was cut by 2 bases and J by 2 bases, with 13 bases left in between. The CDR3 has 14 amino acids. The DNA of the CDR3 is TGCAGCGTTGAAATGGCAGGTTTGGCCTACGAGCAGTACTTC. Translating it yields CSVEMAGLAYEQYF.

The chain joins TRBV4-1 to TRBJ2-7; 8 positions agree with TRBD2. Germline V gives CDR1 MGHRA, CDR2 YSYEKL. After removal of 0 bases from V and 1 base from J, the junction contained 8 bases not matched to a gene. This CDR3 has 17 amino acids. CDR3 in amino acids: CASSQEEASGSSYEQYF. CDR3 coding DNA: TGCGCCAGCAGCCAAGAGGAGGCTAGCGGGTCGTCCTACGAGCAGTACTTC.

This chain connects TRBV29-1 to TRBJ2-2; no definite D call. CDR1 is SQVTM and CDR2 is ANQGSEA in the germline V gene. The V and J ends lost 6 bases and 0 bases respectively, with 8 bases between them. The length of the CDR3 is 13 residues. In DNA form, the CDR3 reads TGCAGCGTCGACACAGCGAACACCGGGGAGCTGTTTTTT. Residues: CSVDTANTGELFF.

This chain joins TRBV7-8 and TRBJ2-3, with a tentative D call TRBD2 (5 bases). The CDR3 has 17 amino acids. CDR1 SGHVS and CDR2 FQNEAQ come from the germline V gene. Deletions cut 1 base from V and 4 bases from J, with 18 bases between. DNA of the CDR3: TGTGCCAGCAGCTTAGACACACGTTTAGAGGGCCCAGATACGCAGTATTTT. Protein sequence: CASSLDTRLEGPDTQYF.

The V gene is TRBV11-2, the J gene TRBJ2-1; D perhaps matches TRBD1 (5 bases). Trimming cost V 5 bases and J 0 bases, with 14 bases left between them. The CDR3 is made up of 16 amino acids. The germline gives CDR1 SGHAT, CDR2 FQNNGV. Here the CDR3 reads CASSLQASSSYNEQFF. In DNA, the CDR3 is TGTGCCAGCAGCCTACAGGCGTCGAGCTCCTACAATGAGCAGTTCTTC.

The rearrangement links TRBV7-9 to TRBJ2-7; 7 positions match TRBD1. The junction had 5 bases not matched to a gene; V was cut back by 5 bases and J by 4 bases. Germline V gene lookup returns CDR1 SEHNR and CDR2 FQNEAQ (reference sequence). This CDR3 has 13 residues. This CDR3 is CASSGTVAYEQYF. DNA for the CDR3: TGTGCCAGCAGCGGGACAGTCGCTTACGAGCAGTACTTC.

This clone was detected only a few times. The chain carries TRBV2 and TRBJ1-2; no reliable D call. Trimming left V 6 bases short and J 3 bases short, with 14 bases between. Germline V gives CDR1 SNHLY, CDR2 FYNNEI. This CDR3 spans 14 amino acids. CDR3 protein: CASSWERQDYGYTF. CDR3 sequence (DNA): TGTGCCAGCAGCTGGGAGAGGCAGGACTATGGCTACACCTTC. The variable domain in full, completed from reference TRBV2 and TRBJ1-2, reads EPEVTQTPSHQVTQMGQEVILRCVPISNHLYFYWYRQILGQKVEFLVSFYNNEISEKSEIFDDQFSVERPDGSNFTLKIRSTKLEDSAMYFCASSWERQDYGYTFGSGTRLTVV.

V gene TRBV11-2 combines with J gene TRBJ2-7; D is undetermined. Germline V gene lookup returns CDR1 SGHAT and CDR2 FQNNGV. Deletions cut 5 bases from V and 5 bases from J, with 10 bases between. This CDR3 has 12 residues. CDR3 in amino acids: CASSPLWDEQYF. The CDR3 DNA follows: TGTGCCAGCAGCCCCCTGTGGGACGAGCAGTACTTC. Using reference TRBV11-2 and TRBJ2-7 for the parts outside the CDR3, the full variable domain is EAGVAQSPRYKIIEKRQSVAFWCNPISGHATLYWYQQILGQGPKLLIQFQNNGVVDDSQLPKDRFSAERLKGVDSTLKIQPAKLEDSAVYLCASSPLWDEQYFGPGTRLTVT.

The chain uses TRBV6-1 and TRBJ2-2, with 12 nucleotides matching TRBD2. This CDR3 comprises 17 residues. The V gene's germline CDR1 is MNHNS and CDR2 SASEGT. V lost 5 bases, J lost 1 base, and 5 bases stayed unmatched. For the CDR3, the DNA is TGTGCCAGCAGTAAAGGGACTAGCGGGCTGAACACCGGGGAGCTGTTTTTT. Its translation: CASSKGTSGLNTGELFF.

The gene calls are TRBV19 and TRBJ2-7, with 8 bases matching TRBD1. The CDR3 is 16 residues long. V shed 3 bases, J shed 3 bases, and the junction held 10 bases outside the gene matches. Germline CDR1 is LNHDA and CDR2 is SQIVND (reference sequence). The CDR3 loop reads CASSMAPGQVNYEQYF. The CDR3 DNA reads TGTGCCAGTAGTATGGCCCCGGGACAGGTGAACTACGAGCAGTACTTC.

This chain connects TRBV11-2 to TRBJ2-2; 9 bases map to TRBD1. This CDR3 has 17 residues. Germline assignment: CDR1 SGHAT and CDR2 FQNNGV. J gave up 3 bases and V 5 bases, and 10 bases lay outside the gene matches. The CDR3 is CASSVHTGGLDTGELFF. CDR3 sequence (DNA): TGTGCCAGCAGCGTACATACAGGGGGCTTAGACACCGGGGAGCTGTTTTTT.

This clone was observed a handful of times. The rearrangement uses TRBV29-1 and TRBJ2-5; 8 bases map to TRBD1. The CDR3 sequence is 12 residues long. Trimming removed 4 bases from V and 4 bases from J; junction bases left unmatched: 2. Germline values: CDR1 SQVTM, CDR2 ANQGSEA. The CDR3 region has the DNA TGCAGCGTTGGGGACAGGTTAGAGACCCAGTACTTC. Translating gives CSVGDRLETQYF.

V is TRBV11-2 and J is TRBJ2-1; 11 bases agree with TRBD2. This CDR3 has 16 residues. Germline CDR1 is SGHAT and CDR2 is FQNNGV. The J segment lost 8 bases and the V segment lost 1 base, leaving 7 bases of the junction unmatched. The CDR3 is CASSLVTSGSVYEQFF. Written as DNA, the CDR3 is TGTGCCAGCAGCTTAGTAACTAGCGGGAGTGTATATGAGCAGTTCTTC.